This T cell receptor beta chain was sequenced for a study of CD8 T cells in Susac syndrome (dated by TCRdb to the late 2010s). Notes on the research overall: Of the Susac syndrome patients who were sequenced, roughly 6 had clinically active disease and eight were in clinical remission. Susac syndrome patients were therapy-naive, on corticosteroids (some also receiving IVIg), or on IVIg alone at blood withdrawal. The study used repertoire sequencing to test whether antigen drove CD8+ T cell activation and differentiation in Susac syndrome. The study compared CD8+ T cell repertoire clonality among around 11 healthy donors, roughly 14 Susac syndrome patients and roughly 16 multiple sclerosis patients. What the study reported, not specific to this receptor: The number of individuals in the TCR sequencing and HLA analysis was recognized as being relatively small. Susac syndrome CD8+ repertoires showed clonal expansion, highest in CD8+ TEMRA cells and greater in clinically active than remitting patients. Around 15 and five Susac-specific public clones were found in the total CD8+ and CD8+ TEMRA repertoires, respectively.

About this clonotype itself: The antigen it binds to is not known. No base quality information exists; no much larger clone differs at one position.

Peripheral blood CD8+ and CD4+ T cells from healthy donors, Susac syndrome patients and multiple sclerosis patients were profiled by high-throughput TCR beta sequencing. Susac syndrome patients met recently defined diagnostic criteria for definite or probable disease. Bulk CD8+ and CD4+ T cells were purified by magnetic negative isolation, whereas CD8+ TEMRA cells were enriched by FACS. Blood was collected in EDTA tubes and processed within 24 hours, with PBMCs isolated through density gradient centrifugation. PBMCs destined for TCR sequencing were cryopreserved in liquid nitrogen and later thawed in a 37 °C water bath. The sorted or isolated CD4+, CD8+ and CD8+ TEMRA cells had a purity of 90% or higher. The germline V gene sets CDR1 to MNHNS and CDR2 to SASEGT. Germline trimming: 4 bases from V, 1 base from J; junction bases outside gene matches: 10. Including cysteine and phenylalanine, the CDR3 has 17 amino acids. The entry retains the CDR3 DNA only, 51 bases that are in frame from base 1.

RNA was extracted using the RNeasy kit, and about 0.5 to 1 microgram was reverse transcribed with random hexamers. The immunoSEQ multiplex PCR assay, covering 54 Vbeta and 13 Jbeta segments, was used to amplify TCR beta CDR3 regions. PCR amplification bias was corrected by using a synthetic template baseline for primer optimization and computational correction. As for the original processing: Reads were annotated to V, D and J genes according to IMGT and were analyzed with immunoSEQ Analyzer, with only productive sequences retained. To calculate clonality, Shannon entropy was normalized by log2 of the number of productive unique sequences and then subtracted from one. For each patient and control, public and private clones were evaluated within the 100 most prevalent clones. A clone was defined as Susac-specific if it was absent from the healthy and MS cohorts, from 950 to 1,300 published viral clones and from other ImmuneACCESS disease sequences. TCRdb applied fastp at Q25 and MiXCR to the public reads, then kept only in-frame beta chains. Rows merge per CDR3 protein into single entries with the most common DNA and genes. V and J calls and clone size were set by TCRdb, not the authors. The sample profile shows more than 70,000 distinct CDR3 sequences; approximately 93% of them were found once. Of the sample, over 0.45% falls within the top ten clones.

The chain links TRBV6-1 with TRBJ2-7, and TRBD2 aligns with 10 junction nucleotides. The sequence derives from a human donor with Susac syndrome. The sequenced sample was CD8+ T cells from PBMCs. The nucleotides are TGTGCCAGCAGTGCCAGGGGAACTAGCGGGGTTTCCTACGAGCAGTACTTC. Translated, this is CASSARGTSGVSYEQYF.